A single sample is the source of the 24 T cell receptor beta chains below, sequenced in a study of T cell responses to AZD1222 COVID-19 vaccine. TCRdb's table, derived via immunoSEQ multiplex PCR, lists solely in-frame clones and lacks some. The sample yields about 99,000 clones, just over 90% seen once. The sequenced sample was peripheral blood, obtained on day 0 of AZD1222 vaccination. These receptors originate from an adult in good health.

The J gene is TRBJ2-1, the V gene TRBV12-1. TRBV12-1 is designated a pseudogene. This CDR3 spans 15 amino acids. CDR3 residues: CASSFVGGLYNEQFF. CDR3 bases: TGTGCCAGCAGCTTTGTGGGGGGCCTCTACAATGAGCAGTTCTTC.

This clone was seen once. This rearrangement joins TRBV5-1 to TRBJ1-4; D unresolved. V was shortened by 5 bases and J by 4 bases, with 15 bases between the two germline ends. CDR1 and CDR2 from the germline V gene are SGHRS and YFSETQ. This CDR3 has 15 residues. The CDR3 DNA reads as TGCGCCAGCAGACAAAACACGAGAAGTAATGAAAAACTGTTTTTT. Protein: CASRQNTRSNEKLFF.

This clone was observed a few times. This chain uses TRBV28 with TRBJ2-7; TRBD1 matches 9 bases. J was trimmed by 3 bases and V by 2 bases; bases with no gene match: 2. The CDR3 totals 14 residues. Per the germline V gene, CDR1 is MDHEN and CDR2 is SYDVKM. The CDR3 DNA reads TGTGCCAGCAGTTTAACAGGGGGCCACTACGAGCAGTACTTC. It translates to CASSLTGGHYEQYF.

The rearrangement links TRBV7-3 to TRBJ2-1, with D unresolved. CDR3 length equals 14 residues. CDR1 SGHTA and CDR2 FQGTGA come from the germline V gene. V was shortened by 5 bases and J by 8 bases, with 16 bases between the two germline ends. In DNA form, the CDR3 reads TGTGCCAGCAGCCTCTACCCTCCCGCCCATGAGCAGTTCTTC. As protein: CASSLYPPAHEQFF.

This clone was seen only a few times. This chain joins TRBV30 and TRBJ2-7; 11 bases line up with TRBD1. Germline CDR1 is GTSNPN and CDR2 is SVGIG (reference sequence). The CDR3 contains 14 residues. With V trimmed by 8 bases and J by 4 bases, 10 bases remained unmatched. The CDR3 region is CAAEKGQGGYEQYF. Written as DNA, the CDR3 is TGTGCCGCAGAAAAGGGACAGGGGGGTTACGAGCAGTACTTC.

This chain joins TRBV30 and TRBJ1-2, with D uncertain. The germline gives CDR1 GTSNPN, CDR2 SVGIG (reference sequence). V was clipped by 8 bases and J by 5 bases, with 6 bases between them. The CDR3 contains 9 residues. This chain's CDR3 is CALGYGYTF. CDR3 DNA sequence: TGTGCCCTAGGGTATGGCTACACCTTC.

The chain is built from TRBV10-3 and TRBJ1-2; possible D gene TRBD1, 5 bases. CDR1 and CDR2 (germline): ENHRY, SYGVKD. The V end was cut by 4 bases, the J end by 5 bases, with 20 bases between. There are 16 residues in the CDR3. In nucleotides, the CDR3 is TGTGCCATCAGTGTCCAGGGTCGGCAGGGACCTTATGGCTACACCTTC. It encodes CAISVQGRQGPYGYTF.

CDR3 DNA: TGTGCCAGCAGCTTGGACTACGCAACCTCGAACACCGGGGAGCTGTTTTTT. Translating it yields CASSLDYATSNTGELFF. The gene calls are TRBV5-5 and TRBJ2-2; D is unresolved. Germline lookup yields CDR1 SGHKS and CDR2 YYEKEE (reference sequence). The V end lost 0 bases, the J end lost 0 bases, and 12 bases lay between the germline ends. This CDR3 region has 17 residues.

This rearrangement joins TRBV5-4 to TRBJ1-2, with D unclear. The germline V gene encodes CDR1 SGHNT and CDR2 YYREEE (reference sequence). The CDR3 is 15 amino acids. V lost 5 bases and J lost 3, with 17 bases in between. The CDR3 nucleotides read TGTGCCAGCAGTCCGCGAACTCAGGTGCACTATGGCTACACCTTC. This sequence encodes CASSPRTQVHYGYTF.

This clone was observed a few times. The J gene is TRBJ2-6, the V gene TRBV6-4; no clear D gene. This CDR3 contains 15 residues. Per the germline V gene, CDR1 is MRHNA and CDR2 is SNTAGT. Trimming shortened V by 6 bases and J by 0 bases, and 9 bases separated the two germline ends. CDR3 protein: CASSVDGSGANVLTF. CDR3 coding DNA: TGTGCCAGCAGCGTAGATGGCTCTGGGGCCAACGTCCTGACTTTC.

The chain is built from TRBV14 and TRBJ1-4; D gene unclear. With 4 bases removed from V and 8 bases from J, the gap between germline ends came to 8 bases. Germline V gene data show CDR1 as SGHDN and CDR2 as FVKESK. The CDR3 is made up of 12 amino acids. CDR3: CASSRKGEKLFF. The DNA for the CDR3 is TGTGCCAGCAGCCGTAAAGGAGAAAAACTGTTTTTT.

This clone was picked up one time. The chain uses TRBV4-1 and TRBJ2-2, with a weak D call TRBD2 (6 bases). Germline assignment: CDR1 MGHRA and CDR2 YSYEKL. CDR3 length: 19 residues. V was cut by 6 bases and J by 4 bases, with 27 bases left in between. The CDR3 protein is CASRGWGLGGAHPTGELFF. The CDR3 DNA sequence: TGCGCCAGCAGGGGTTGGGGTTTGGGGGGAGCTCACCCCACCGGGGAGCTGTTTTTT.

The chain links TRBV19 to TRBJ2-5; D might be TRBD1 or TRBD2, each matching 5 bases. V shed 5 bases and J shed 5 bases, with 12 bases lying between them. The CDR3 contains 13 residues. Germline V CDR1 and CDR2: LNHDA, SQIVND (reference sequence). CDR3 protein: CASSSREWETQYF. The CDR3 DNA sequence: TGTGCCAGTAGTTCCAGGGAGTGGGAGACCCAGTACTTC. Full variable domain (rest looked up from reference TRBV19 and TRBJ2-5): DGGITQSPKYLFRKEGQNVTLSCEQNLNHDAMYWYRQDPGQGLRLIYYSQIVNDFQKGDIAEGYSVSREKKESFPLTVTSAQKNPTAFYLCASSSREWETQYFGPGTRLLVL.

V is TRBV7-9 and J is TRBJ1-1, with D unresolved. The CDR3 is 13 amino acids. From germline, CDR1 is SEHNR and CDR2 FQNEAQ (reference sequence). Trimming removed 4 bases from V and 4 bases from J, with 10 bases in between. The CDR3 nucleotides read TGTGCCAGCAGCTCAGGCCCGGGCACTGAAGCTTTCTTT. Encoded protein: CASSSGPGTEAFF.

V usage is TRBV7-9 and J usage is TRBJ1-1, with no clear D. Trimming stripped 7 bases from V and 1 base from J, with 10 bases between. This CDR3 is 13 amino acids long. Germline values: CDR1 SEHNR, CDR2 FQNEAQ (reference sequence). CDR3 nucleotide sequence: TGTGCCAGCATCCAAAATGCGAACACTGAAGCTTTCTTT. As protein: CASIQNANTEAFF.

The CDR3 nucleotides read TGCGCCAGCAGCTTGGAGTTTCGGGGGGCCAACTCCTACGAGCAGTACTTC. Amino acids: CASSLEFRGANSYEQYF. V is TRBV5-1 and J is TRBJ2-7, with D possibly being TRBD2 (7 bases). Germline V lookup: CDR1 SGHRS, CDR2 YFSETQ. The CDR3 runs to 17 residues. Trimming cost V 0 bases and J 0 bases, with 16 bases left between them.

This clone was recorded once. The chain has TRBV5-1 and TRBJ2-7; no clear D gene. The CDR3 is 14 amino acids. Germline V gene lookup returns CDR1 SGHRS and CDR2 YFSETQ. Trimming pared 5 bases from V and 3 bases from J, leaving 15 bases between. The CDR3 protein is CASSEAPLNYEQYF. The CDR3 DNA reads TGCGCCAGCAGTGAGGCCCCCCTTAACTACGAGCAGTACTTC. The whole variable domain, filled in from reference TRBV5-1 and TRBJ2-7, reads KAGVTQTPRYLIKTRGQQVTLSCSPISGHRSVSWYQQTPGQGLQFLFEYFSETQRNKGNFPGRFSGRQFSNSRSEMNVSTLELGDSALYLCASSEAPLNYEQYFGPGTRLTVT.

The rearrangement links TRBV7-8 to TRBJ1-2; unclear D gene. Germline CDR1 and CDR2: SGHVS and FQNEAQ. The V gene lost 2 bases and the J gene lost 0 bases, with 13 bases spanning the gap. The CDR3 covers 16 residues. CDR3: CASSLLPGRANYGYTF. The CDR3 DNA reads as TGTGCCAGCAGCTTACTGCCAGGCCGAGCTAACTATGGCTACACCTTC. The complete variable domain, with remaining parts taken from reference TRBV7-8 and TRBJ1-2, reads GAGVSQSPRYKVAKRGQDVALRCDPISGHVSLFWYQQALGQGPEFLTYFQNEAQLDKSGLPSDRFFAERPEGSVSTLKIQRTQQEDSAVYLCASSLLPGRANYGYTFGSGTRLTVV.

The gene calls are TRBV9 and TRBJ1-5, with D maybe TRBD1 (6 bases). V lost 3 bases and J 3 bases, leaving 13 bases between the germline ends. Per the germline V gene, CDR1 is SGDLS and CDR2 is YYNGEE. This CDR3 has 15 amino acids. As DNA, the CDR3 is TGTGCCAGCAGCGCTCAGGGGTGGGTCAATCAGCCCCAGCATTTT. Translated: CASSAQGWVNQPQHF.

The chain links TRBV30 to TRBJ1-2, with D uncertain. The CDR3 spans 13 residues. V was trimmed by 1 base and J by 8 bases, leaving 14 bases between them. The germline V gene encodes CDR1 GTSNPN and CDR2 SVGIG (reference sequence). The CDR3 sequence is CAWSAARMGGYTF. The CDR3 coding sequence is TGTGCCTGGAGTGCCGCACGCATGGGGGGCTACACCTTC.

CDR3 bases: TGCGCCAGCAGCTTGGATCGCAGCTCCTACAATGAGCAGTTCTTC. Translation gives CASSLDRSSYNEQFF. The chain couples TRBV5-1 to TRBJ2-1; D is ambiguous. Deletions cut 0 bases from V and 0 bases from J, with 7 bases between. Germline V CDR1 and CDR2: SGHRS, YFSETQ. The CDR3 consists of 15 residues.

The chain joins TRBV14 to TRBJ2-5, with no clear D. CDR3 length: 13 amino acids. Trimming left V 1 base short and J 5 bases short, with 8 bases between. Germline CDR1 reads SGHDN; CDR2 reads FVKESK. The CDR3 here is CASSQVGGETQYF. As DNA, the CDR3 is TGTGCCAGCAGCCAAGTAGGTGGCGAGACCCAGTACTTC.

V is TRBV19 and J is TRBJ1-1; D might be TRBD1 (6 bases). V shed 5 bases and J shed 0 bases, with 10 bases lying between them. The CDR3 has 14 amino acids. CDR1 is LNHDA and CDR2 is SQIVND in the germline V gene (reference sequence). The CDR3 loop reads CASSFDRLNTEAFF. In nucleotides, the CDR3 is TGTGCCAGTAGTTTCGACAGGTTGAACACTGAAGCTTTCTTT.

This clone was counted only a few times. One end of the junction is discordant with germline, which a read error may explain. This rearrangement joins TRBV7-3 to TRBJ1-1, with 9 bases identical to TRBD1. Germline assignment: CDR1 SGHTA and CDR2 FQGTGA. This CDR3 is 15 amino acids long. The CDR3: CASSLTGGFDTEAFF. CDR3 DNA: TGTGCCAGCAGCCTAACAGGGGGCTTTGACACTGAAGCTTTCTTT. The whole variable domain, remainder taken from reference TRBV7-3 and TRBJ1-1, is GAGVSQTPSNKVTEKGKYVELRCDPISGHTALYWYRQSLGQGPEFLIYFQGTGAADDSGLPNDRFFAVRPEGSVSTLKIQRTERGDSAVYLCASSLTGGFDTEAFFGQGTRLTVV.